The 31 T cell receptor beta chains below all came from one sample that was sequenced in a study of T cells in localized non-small cell lung cancer. The assay was immunoSEQ multiplex PCR, and TCRdb's table has in-frame clones only and misses some. The sample lists approximately 7,400 clones, approximately 22% occurring once. Sequencing was performed on lung tumor tissue, taken before any cancer treatment. The source is a man between 35 and 75 years old with stage III squamous cell lung carcinoma.

This clone was counted between two and nine times. The rearrangement uses TRBV11-3 and TRBJ2-1; no clear D. Germline CDR1 is SGHNT and CDR2 is YENEEA. V was cut by 3 bases and J by 5 bases, with 14 bases left in between. This CDR3 spans 15 amino acids. The CDR3 region is CASSFNIGYHNEQFF. In DNA form, the CDR3 reads TGTGCCAGCAGCTTTAATATAGGATACCACAATGAGCAGTTCTTC.

The CDR3 loop is CASSRDSSNNEQFF. The CDR3 nucleotides are TGTGCCAGCAGCAGGGACAGTTCCAACAATGAGCAGTTCTTC. The chain joins TRBV11-3 to TRBJ2-1; 7 nucleotides match TRBD1. The CDR3 extends over 14 amino acids. J gave up 5 bases and V 5 bases, and 6 bases lay outside the gene matches. CDR1 and CDR2 from the germline V gene are SGHNT and YENEEA.

The chain combines TRBV18 with TRBJ1-2; 8 nucleotides align to TRBD1. Germline CDR1 and CDR2: KGHSH and LQKENI. This CDR3 has 13 amino acids. V dropped 4 bases and J dropped 8; count of bases not matched to a gene: 6. CDR3 coding DNA: TGTGCCAGCTCACTGGACAGGGATGCCGGCTACACCTTC. Encoded protein: CASSLDRDAGYTF. The whole variable domain, remainder taken from reference TRBV18 and TRBJ1-2, is NAGVMQNPRHLVRRRGQEARLRCSPMKGHSHVYWYRQLPEEGLKFMVYLQKENIIDESGMPKERFSAEFPKEGPSILRIQQVVRGDSAAYFCASSLDRDAGYTFGSGTRLTVV.

This clone is large by share. The V call is TRBV6-8, the J call TRBJ2-7; D remains unclear. The V end lost 10 bases, the J end lost 1 base, and 14 bases lay between the germline ends. The length of the CDR3 is 13 residues. Germline loops: CDR1 MNHGY, CDR2 SAAAGT. The CDR3 loop reads CATSLDGSYEQYF. For the CDR3, the DNA is TGTGCCACTTCCCTCGACGGTTCCTACGAGCAGTACTTC.

This clone has more than one count but fewer than ten. The CDR3 spells CASTGPQGVANTGELFF. The CDR3 nucleotides read TGTGCCAGTACCGGACCTCAGGGGGTCGCGAACACCGGGGAGCTGTTTTTT. V usage is TRBV19 and J usage is TRBJ2-2; 7 nucleotides agree with TRBD1. Germline V gene data show CDR1 as LNHDA and CDR2 as SQIVND (reference sequence). This CDR3 is 17 amino acids long. The V and J ends lost 7 bases and 0 bases, in that order; junction bases with no gene match: 11. Based on the CDR3 plus reference TRBV19 and TRBJ2-2, the full variable domain is DGGITQSPKYLFRKEGQNVTLSCEQNLNHDAMYWYRQDPGQGLRLIYYSQIVNDFQKGDIAEGYSVSREKKESFPLTVTSAQKNPTAFYLCASTGPQGVANTGELFFGEGSRLTVL.

This clone has more than one count but fewer than ten. The genes are TRBV19 and TRBJ1-2, with 11 bases that match TRBD1. CDR3 length: 12 residues. V was clipped by 7 bases and J by 8 bases; unmatched bases: 3. Per germline, CDR1 LNHDA and CDR2 SQIVND (reference sequence). The CDR3, as DNA: TGTGCCAGTACCGGGACAGGGGGAGGCTACACCTTC. Translated: CASTGTGGGYTF.

This clone was picked up many times. This chain connects TRBV11-3 to TRBJ1-2; D is unclear. V was trimmed by 5 bases and J by 4 bases, leaving 17 bases between them. The CDR3 is made up of 15 amino acids. CDR1 SGHNT and CDR2 YENEEA come from the germline V gene. CDR3 in amino acids: CASSPREGGGYGYTF. The CDR3 coding sequence is TGTGCCAGCAGCCCACGGGAGGGAGGAGGCTATGGCTACACCTTC.

This clone is medium-sized in the sample. V usage is TRBV6-8 and J usage is TRBJ1-1, with 7 positions matching TRBD1. There are 14 residues in the CDR3. V lost 5 bases and J lost 1; bases outside the gene matches: 4. Per germline, CDR1 MNHGY and CDR2 SAAAGT. This CDR3 is CASSEGASNTEAFF. CDR3 DNA sequence: TGTGCCAGCAGTGAGGGGGCCTCGAACACTGAAGCTTTCTTT.

This clone was detected a few times. This sequence joins TRBV6-8 and TRBJ2-5; 11 nucleotides match TRBD1. Trimming at V came to 7 bases and at J to 5 bases, leaving 6 bases not matched to a gene. This CDR3 contains 14 residues. The germline gives CDR1 MNHGY, CDR2 SAAAGT. Here the CDR3 reads CASMRTGGFETQYF. Written as DNA, the CDR3 is TGTGCCAGCATGAGGACAGGGGGCTTTGAGACCCAGTACTTC.

This chain connects TRBV5-1 to TRBJ2-7, with 9 bases fitting TRBD1. The germline gives CDR1 SGHRS, CDR2 YFSETQ. The V and J ends lost 0 bases and 2 bases, in that order; junction bases with no gene match: 3. This CDR3 has 15 amino acids. This CDR3 is CASSLVGTGTYEQYF. CDR3 sequence (DNA): TGCGCCAGCAGCTTGGTCGGGACAGGGACCTACGAGCAGTACTTC.

V and J are TRBV9 and TRBJ2-5; tentative D call: TRBD1 (6 bases). The CDR3 has 15 amino acids. The germline V and J ends were trimmed by 3 bases and 6 bases, with 18 bases remaining between them. Germline CDR1 and CDR2: SGDLS and YYNGEE. In DNA form, the CDR3 reads TGTGCCAGCAGCGGTATTGGGGGCGCACAACAGACCCAGTACTTC. Encoded protein: CASSGIGGAQQTQYF.

This clone came up a few times. The rearrangement links TRBV6-8 to TRBJ2-1; 9 bases fit TRBD1. Germline-derived CDR1 and CDR2 are MNHGY and SAAAGT. V lost 2 bases and J lost 6; bases outside the gene matches: 8. The CDR3 has 16 residues. The CDR3 DNA reads TGTGCCAGCAGTTACAGACAGGGGGGACTCGGCAATGAGCAGTTCTTC. Amino acids: CASSYRQGGLGNEQFF.

This clone was counted ten times or more. The V and J genes are TRBV11-3 and TRBJ2-5; no firm D call. Per germline, CDR1 SGHNT and CDR2 YENEEA. Trimming took 2 bases from V and 2 from J, leaving 9 bases between them. The CDR3 length is 14 residues. The CDR3 sequence: CASSLSGPQETQYF. The DNA of the CDR3 is TGTGCCAGCAGCTTAAGTGGTCCTCAAGAGACCCAGTACTTC.

This clone was counted a few times. V and J are TRBV11-3 and TRBJ2-1; 10 bases map to TRBD1. Per germline, CDR1 SGHNT and CDR2 YENEEA. The CDR3 consists of 14 residues. V dropped 5 bases and J dropped 4; count of bases not matched to a gene: 2. CDR3 bases: TGTGCCAGCAGCATGGACAGGGGGTACAATGAGCAGTTCTTC. Its protein is CASSMDRGYNEQFF.

V and J are TRBV18 and TRBJ2-3; D may be TRBD1 or TRBD2 (6 bases each). In germline, CDR1 is KGHSH, CDR2 LQKENI. The CDR3 covers 14 residues. V was shortened by 2 bases and J by 3 bases, with 9 bases between the two germline ends. The CDR3 nucleotides are TGTGCCAGCTCACCAACAGGGAGGACAGATACGCAGTATTTT. As protein: CASSPTGRTDTQYF.

This clone was seen a few times. The V gene is TRBV9, the J gene TRBJ2-7; no firm D call. The CDR3 runs to 15 residues. Germline CDR1 is SGDLS and CDR2 is YYNGEE. With 0 bases removed from V and 0 bases from J, the gap between germline ends came to 10 bases. CDR3 nucleotides: TGTGCCAGCAGCGTAGGAGCCCTTAGCTCCTACGAGCAGTACTTC. The encoded protein is CASSVGALSSYEQYF.

This clone has only a few counts. The V and J genes are TRBV6-8 and TRBJ1-6, with D hard to call. With 5 bases removed from V and 7 bases from J, the gap between germline ends came to 15 bases. The CDR3 sequence is 15 residues long. Germline V lookup: CDR1 MNHGY, CDR2 SAAAGT. CDR3: CASSVVEAPNSPLHF. Written as DNA, the CDR3 is TGTGCCAGCAGTGTTGTAGAGGCACCAAATTCACCCCTCCACTTT.

A few counts support this clone. This rearrangement joins TRBV19 to TRBJ1-1; D may be TRBD1 (6 bases). Between the trimmed V and J ends, which lost 2 bases and 4 bases, there was a span of 14 bases. Germline loops: CDR1 LNHDA, CDR2 SQIVND (reference sequence). The CDR3 sequence is 15 residues long. CDR3 loop: CASSINGRGATEAFF. The CDR3 DNA reads as TGTGCCAGTAGTATAAATGGGCGGGGGGCCACTGAAGCTTTCTTT.

This chain links TRBV11-3 with TRBJ1-1, with 8 bases fitting TRBD1. Germline CDR1 reads SGHNT; CDR2 reads YENEEA. Trimming took 5 bases from V and 1 from J; bases not matched to a gene: 6. This CDR3 is built from 15 residues. The CDR3 is CASSLYGTGNTEAFF. In DNA form, the CDR3 reads TGTGCCAGCAGCCTATACGGGACAGGGAACACTGAAGCTTTCTTT. Drawing the rest from reference TRBV11-3 and TRBJ1-1, the complete variable domain is EAGVVQSPRYKIIEKKQPVAFWCNPISGHNTLYWYLQNLGQGPELLIRYENEEAVDDSQLPKDRFSAERLKGVDSTLKIQPAELGDSAVYLCASSLYGTGNTEAFFGQGTRLTVV.

The V and J genes are TRBV18 and TRBJ2-7; D gene ambiguous. The CDR3 is made up of 14 amino acids. V gave up 0 bases and J gave up 2 bases, with 8 bases separating them. In germline, CDR1 is KGHSH, CDR2 LQKENI. The CDR3 protein is CASSPPGRPYEQYF. The CDR3 nucleotides are TGTGCCAGCTCACCACCGGGCAGACCCTACGAGCAGTACTTC.

The chain uses TRBV6-8 and TRBJ2-1; tentatively, D is TRBD2 (6 bases). V dropped 5 bases and J dropped 5 bases, with 10 bases sitting between them. CDR1 and CDR2 (germline): MNHGY, SAAAGT. This CDR3 region has 13 residues. The CDR3 sequence: CASSRLGNNEQFF. The CDR3 DNA reads as TGTGCCAGCAGTCGACTAGGGAACAATGAGCAGTTCTTC.

The rearrangement uses TRBV2 and TRBJ1-5; D is possibly TRBD1 (5 bases). This CDR3 contains 13 residues. Germline assignment: CDR1 SNHLY and CDR2 FYNNEI. The V and J ends lost 6 bases and 2 bases respectively, with 8 bases between them. In nucleotides, the CDR3 is TGTGCCAGCAGGGGGACGGGCAATCAGCCCCAGCATTTT. Residues: CASRGTGNQPQHF.

This CDR3 reads CASISFPGGNTGELFF. The CDR3 nucleotides read TGTGCCAGCATTAGTTTTCCAGGAGGAAACACCGGGGAGCTGTTTTTT. The chain links TRBV6-8 to TRBJ2-2; possible D gene TRBD2, 5 bases. From germline, CDR1 is MNHGY and CDR2 SAAAGT. The CDR3 spans 16 residues. Trimming left V 7 bases short and J 2 bases short, with 17 bases between.

V and J are TRBV12-5 and TRBJ2-2, with 9 bases aligning to TRBD1. Germline CDR1 LGHNT, CDR2 FRNRAP. J gave up 7 bases and V 1 base, and 4 bases lay outside the gene matches. The CDR3 covers 15 residues. The DNA of the CDR3 is TGTGCTAGTGGTTTGGGGACAGGGGCGAGCGGGGAGCTGTTTTTT. This translates into CASGLGTGASGELFF.

The chain couples TRBV28 to TRBJ2-3; D call uncertain. This CDR3 contains 15 residues. In germline, CDR1 is MDHEN, CDR2 SYDVKM. Trimming stripped 4 bases from V and 5 bases from J, with 16 bases between. The CDR3 region has the DNA TGTGCCAGCAGTTCCGGCGGCCTTGGGGTAGATACGCAGTATTTT. Encoded protein: CASSSGGLGVDTQYF. The whole variable domain, filled in from reference TRBV28 and TRBJ2-3, reads DVKVTQSSRYLVKRTGEKVFLECVQDMDHENMFWYRQDPGLGLRLIYFSYDVKMKEKGDIPEGYSVSREKKERFSLILESASTNQTSMYLCASSSGGLGVDTQYFGPGTRLTVL.

The rearrangement links TRBV18 to TRBJ2-7; D uncertain. V lost 2 bases, J lost 2 bases, and 13 bases lay in between. Germline V lookup: CDR1 KGHSH, CDR2 LQKENI. The CDR3 is 15 amino acids. The CDR3 DNA reads as TGTGCCAGCTCACCAGCTAGACCATCAACCTACGAGCAGTACTTC. Protein product: CASSPARPSTYEQYF.

There are a few counts of this clone. The chain joins TRBV9 to TRBJ2-1, with D perhaps matching TRBD1 (5 bases). The CDR3 loop spans 13 amino acids. Germline V CDR1 and CDR2: SGDLS, YYNGEE. Trimming pared 4 bases from V and 6 bases from J, leaving 11 bases between. The CDR3 reads CASSSFQGNEQFF. The CDR3 region has the DNA TGTGCCAGCAGCTCCTTCCAGGGCAATGAGCAGTTCTTC.

The genes are TRBV28 and TRBJ2-7; tentatively, D is TRBD2 (5 bases). The CDR3 contains 14 residues. V lost 4 bases to trimming and J lost 2 bases, with 12 bases between them. CDR1 is MDHEN and CDR2 is SYDVKM in the germline V gene. CDR3 DNA sequence: TGTGCCAGCAGTTCGTCACTAGAGGCCTACGAGCAGTACTTC. It is translated as CASSSSLEAYEQYF.

This clone was observed a few times. The chain is built from TRBV6-8 and TRBJ2-3; 8 bases match TRBD2. Germline V gives CDR1 MNHGY, CDR2 SAAAGT. CDR3 length: 15 amino acids. The junction had 6 bases not matched to a gene; V was cut back by 7 bases and J by 0 bases. CDR3 in DNA: TGTGCCAGCACTTTGGCTAGCGGGAGCACAGATACGCAGTATTTT. Protein: CASTLASGSTDTQYF.

This chain links TRBV28 with TRBJ1-1, with D possibly matching TRBD1 (6 bases). This CDR3 has 15 residues. Per the germline V gene, CDR1 is MDHEN and CDR2 is SYDVKM. V lost 6 bases and J lost 3, with 17 bases in between. Here the CDR3 DNA reads TGTGCCAGCAGCTTCTTCTCGGGGGGCTACACTGAAGCTTTCTTT. This gives the protein CASSFFSGGYTEAFF.

In its sample, this clone was seen a few times. V usage is TRBV11-3 and J usage is TRBJ2-6; D unclear. The CDR3 contains 15 residues. The germline gives CDR1 SGHNT, CDR2 YENEEA. V was clipped by 2 bases and J by 0 bases, with 5 bases between them. This CDR3 is CASSLRNSGANVLTF. CDR3 nucleotide sequence: TGTGCCAGCAGCTTACGCAACTCTGGGGCCAACGTCCTGACTTTC. Full variable domain (outside the CDR3, taken from reference TRBV11-3 and TRBJ2-6): EAGVVQSPRYKIIEKKQPVAFWCNPISGHNTLYWYLQNLGQGPELLIRYENEEAVDDSQLPKDRFSAERLKGVDSTLKIQPAELGDSAVYLCASSLRNSGANVLTFGAGSRLTVL.